The 26 T cell receptor beta chains below come from one sample, sequenced in a study of T cell repertoires in cytomegalovirus infection. What these receptors recognize is not known. In TCRdb, the reads were re-called with MiXCR into one record per CDR3 protein. The data show tens of thousands of distinct CDR3 sequences, with approximately 24% seen just once and roughly 50% held by the top ten. Specimen: CD8+ T cells from cultured PBMCs, collected from culture after CMV antigen stimulation. These receptors were taken from a human donor in good health (CMV status not recorded). Some clones in this sample may be carry-over from other donors' samples.

V usage is TRBV7-9 and J usage is TRBJ1-4; D ambiguous. V lost 2 bases to trimming and J lost 5 bases, with 0 bases between them. The CDR3 is 11 residues long. The germline V gene encodes CDR1 SEHNR and CDR2 FQNEAQ (reference sequence). The CDR3 region is CASSLNEKLFF. CDR3 bases: TGTGCCAGCAGCTTAAATGAAAAACTGTTTTTT.

This clonotype has ten or more counts. V gene TRBV6-6 combines with J gene TRBJ2-2; 7 nucleotides match TRBD2. The trim removed 2 bases at V and 6 bases at J, leaving 12 bases unmatched. There are 17 residues in the CDR3. The germline gives CDR1 MNHNY, CDR2 SVGAGI (reference sequence). CDR3 sequence: CASSYVPSGPQPGELFF. For the CDR3, the DNA is TGTGCCAGCAGTTACGTCCCTAGCGGACCCCAGCCCGGGGAGCTGTTTTTT.

This clonotype came up a few times. This chain joins TRBV7-6 and TRBJ2-5, with D perhaps TRBD1 (7 bases). Trimming pared 0 bases from V and 2 bases from J, leaving 22 bases between. The germline gives CDR1 SGHVS, CDR2 FNYEAQ. CDR3 length: 19 residues. The CDR3, as DNA: TGTGCCAGCAGCTTAGCGCAAGGGCAGGGGGGTTCGTGGCAAGAGACCCAGTACTTC. As protein: CASSLAQGQGGSWQETQYF.

This clonotype has ten or more counts. The chain couples TRBV7-9 to TRBJ2-5; D is ambiguous. Trimming took off 1 base at V and 1 base at J, with 4 bases between the two ends. CDR1 SEHNR and CDR2 FQNEAQ come from the germline V gene (reference sequence). This CDR3 has 13 residues. The CDR3 sequence is CASSLVSQETQYF. CDR3 sequence (DNA): TGTGCCAGCAGCTTAGTTTCCCAAGAGACCCAGTACTTC.

This clonotype was seen a handful of times. The rearrangement joins TRBV4-3 to TRBJ2-7, with 8 bases lining up with TRBD1. The germline CDR1 and CDR2 sequences are LGHNA and YSLEER. Trimming at V came to 4 bases and at J to 2 bases, leaving 10 bases not matched to a gene. The CDR3 runs to 16 residues. In DNA form, the CDR3 reads TGCGCCAGCAGCCCCCCCGGACAGGGAAGGGCCTACGAGCAGTACTTC. This encodes CASSPPGQGRAYEQYF.

The J gene is TRBJ2-3, the V gene TRBV11-2, with D unresolved. Germline V gene data show CDR1 as SGHAT and CDR2 as FQNNGV. Trimming took 5 bases from V and 2 from J, leaving 8 bases between them. The CDR3 length is 13 residues. CDR3 bases: TGTGCCAGCAGCCCGCCCGACACAGATACGCAGTATTTT. Translation: CASSPPDTDTQYF. Combining the CDR3 with reference TRBV11-2 and TRBJ2-3 gives the whole variable domain EAGVAQSPRYKIIEKRQSVAFWCNPISGHATLYWYQQILGQGPKLLIQFQNNGVVDDSQLPKDRFSAERLKGVDSTLKIQPAKLEDSAVYLCASSPPDTDTQYFGPGTRLTVL.

The chain links TRBV12-3 or TRBV12-4 to TRBJ1-5; the D gene is possibly TRBD1 (5 bases). V was clipped by 5 bases and J by 6 bases, with 20 bases between them. This CDR3 comprises 16 residues. DNA of the CDR3: TGTGCCAGCAGTGCCGCCGGGGGGGGTCCGTCTCAGCCCCAGCATTTT. Protein product: CASSAAGGGPSQPQHF.

The chain joins TRBV19 to TRBJ1-5; TRBD1 agrees at 10 bases. Losses at the gene ends were 7 bases for V and 3 bases for J; bases not matched to a gene: 9. Germline V gives CDR1 LNHDA, CDR2 SQIVND (reference sequence). The length of the CDR3 is 16 residues. The CDR3 DNA reads as TGTGCCAGTATCCCTGACAGGGGGCTCGTCAATCAGCCCCAGCATTTT. Encoded protein: CASIPDRGLVNQPQHF. The whole variable domain, filled in from reference TRBV19 and TRBJ1-5, reads DGGITQSPKYLFRKEGQNVTLSCEQNLNHDAMYWYRQDPGQGLRLIYYSQIVNDFQKGDIAEGYSVSREKKESFPLTVTSAQKNPTAFYLCASIPDRGLVNQPQHFGDGTRLSIL.

This chain joins TRBV4-3 and TRBJ2-7; 7 positions agree with TRBD1. With 0 bases clipped from V and 7 bases from J, the junction kept 9 bases outside the gene matches. CDR3 length: 15 residues. CDR1 LGHNA and CDR2 YSLEER come from the germline V gene. CDR3 sequence: CASSQDHRGPWEQYF. The CDR3 nucleotides read TGCGCCAGCAGCCAAGATCACAGGGGCCCGTGGGAGCAGTACTTC.

This clonotype was observed many times. The chain uses TRBV7-3 and TRBJ2-5, with D perhaps matching TRBD2 (6 bases). The CDR3 spans 13 residues. Germline CDR1 and CDR2: SGHTA and FQGTGA. V dropped 2 bases and J dropped 5 bases, with 9 bases sitting between them. The CDR3 sequence: CASSLGLAETQYF. The CDR3, as DNA: TGTGCCAGCAGCTTAGGGCTAGCGGAGACCCAGTACTTC.

This clonotype was observed a few times. This chain connects TRBV9 to TRBJ2-7; TRBD1 aligns across 9 bases. V trimming: 2 bases; J trimming: 5 bases; junction bases outside the gene matches: 8. Germline CDR1 SGDLS, CDR2 YYNGEE. This CDR3 spans 15 amino acids. This CDR3 reads CASSVEDRGRDEQYF. The CDR3, as DNA: TGTGCCAGCAGCGTCGAGGACAGGGGAAGGGACGAGCAGTACTTC.

This clonotype was seen many times. The chain has TRBV7-9 and TRBJ2-5; 7 bases are a match to TRBD1. Trimming removed 4 bases from V and 5 bases from J; junction bases left unmatched: 4. The CDR3 loop spans 13 amino acids. The germline V gene encodes CDR1 SEHNR and CDR2 FQNEAQ (reference sequence). CDR3 sequence: CASSSGQRETQYF. In DNA, the CDR3 is TGTGCCAGCAGCTCGGGACAGAGGGAGACCCAGTACTTC. The full variable domain, its missing parts supplied by reference TRBV7-9 and TRBJ2-5, is DTGVSQNPRHKITKRGQNVTFRCDPISEHNRLYWYRQTLGQGPEFLTYFQNEAQLEKSRLLSDRFSAERPKGSFSTLEIQRTEQGDSAMYLCASSSGQRETQYFGPGTRLLVL.

The table lists this clonotype with many counts. The chain recombines TRBV28 with TRBJ2-1, with D maybe TRBD1 (6 bases). V lost 3 bases, J lost 9 bases, and 9 bases lay in between. CDR1 and CDR2 from the germline V gene are MDHEN and SYDVKM. The CDR3 length is 12 residues. The CDR3 loop is CASSLDSIEQFF. The CDR3 region has the DNA TGTGCCAGCAGTTTGGACAGTATTGAGCAGTTCTTC. Looking up the rest from reference TRBV28 and TRBJ2-1 gives the full variable domain: DVKVTQSSRYLVKRTGEKVFLECVQDMDHENMFWYRQDPGLGLRLIYFSYDVKMKEKGDIPEGYSVSREKKERFSLILESASTNQTSMYLCASSLDSIEQFFGPGTRLTVL.

This clonotype has a handful of counts. The chain links TRBV5-4 to TRBJ2-3; 10 nucleotides match TRBD2. Germline CDR1 is SGHNT and CDR2 is YYREEE (reference sequence). Trimming removed 6 bases from V and 4 bases from J; junction bases left unmatched: 5. This CDR3 is built from 14 residues. As DNA, the CDR3 is TGTGCCAGCAACTTAGCGGGGGGCCCAGATACGCAGTATTTT. Protein product: CASNLAGGPDTQYF.

This clonotype was counted at least ten times. J is TRBJ2-5 and V is TRBV7-2; D may be TRBD2 (6 bases). The CDR3 runs 15 residues. V lost 1 base to trimming and J lost 2 bases, with 11 bases between them. Germline CDR1 and CDR2: SGHTA and FQGNSA. CDR3 region: CASSLGVAAQETQYF. The CDR3 DNA reads TGTGCCAGCAGCTTAGGGGTAGCGGCTCAAGAGACCCAGTACTTC.

The V and J genes are TRBV4-3 and TRBJ1-2; D ambiguous. CDR1 and CDR2 from the germline V gene are LGHNA and YSLEER. The CDR3 consists of 14 residues. V lost 0 bases to trimming and J lost 8 bases, with 13 bases between them. CDR3 sequence (DNA): TGCGCCAGCAGCCAAGACTCTAGGCCTGCGGGCTACACCTTC. Translation: CASSQDSRPAGYTF.

CDR3 bases: TGTGCCAGCAGCTTGACGGGCCCAGATACGCAGTATTTT. Protein product: CASSLTGPDTQYF. This chain links TRBV5-4 with TRBJ2-3; D is undetermined. From germline, CDR1 is SGHNT and CDR2 YYREEE (reference sequence). The CDR3 runs 13 residues. Trimming took 1 base from V and 4 from J, leaving 7 bases between them.

The table lists this clonotype with many counts. The chain uses TRBV7-6 and TRBJ2-1; 7 bases agree with TRBD1. V dropped 5 bases and J dropped 4; count of bases not matched to a gene: 8. CDR3 size: 15 residues. Germline V gene lookup returns CDR1 SGHVS and CDR2 FNYEAQ. This CDR3 reads CASSLGTAPYNEQFF. The DNA of the CDR3 is TGTGCCAGCAGCCTAGGGACAGCGCCTTACAATGAGCAGTTCTTC. The full variable domain, rest sourced from reference TRBV7-6 and TRBJ2-1, is GAGVSQSPRYKVTKRGQDVALRCDPISGHVSLYWYRQALGQGPEFLTYFNYEAQQDKSGLPNDRFSAERPEGSISTLTIQRTEQRDSAMYRCASSLGTAPYNEQFFGPGTRLTVL.

This clonotype was seen a few times. This chain links TRBV11-2 with TRBJ2-5; no clear D. Germline V gives CDR1 SGHAT, CDR2 FQNNGV. The CDR3 spans 14 residues. Trimming took 1 base from V and 4 from J, leaving 10 bases between them. This chain's CDR3 is CASSLGLAAETQYF. CDR3 DNA sequence: TGTGCCAGCAGCTTAGGGCTCGCGGCAGAGACCCAGTACTTC.

This clonotype came up many times. This chain uses TRBV7-2 with TRBJ2-1; D is possibly TRBD2 (5 bases). Germline CDR1 SGHTA, CDR2 FQGNSA. The ends were cut back, 2 bases at V and 2 bases at J, with 13 bases in the middle. The CDR3 spans 16 residues. CDR3 amino acids: CASSLLANYAYNEQFF. The CDR3 region has the DNA TGTGCCAGCAGCTTACTAGCAAATTATGCCTACAATGAGCAGTTCTTC.

The chain links TRBV20-1 to TRBJ2-1; 7 bases fit TRBD2. Germline CDR1 and CDR2: DFQATT and SNEGSKA (reference sequence). V lost 3 bases to trimming and J lost 0 bases; unmatched junction nucleotides: 8. The CDR3 sequence is 16 residues long. The CDR3 here is CSASPSGGYSYNEQFF. The DNA for the CDR3 is TGCAGTGCTAGCCCCTCGGGGGGTTACTCCTACAATGAGCAGTTCTTC.

CDR3 protein: CASSQVGALDYGYTF. As DNA, the CDR3 is TGTGCCAGCAGCCAAGTAGGCGCTCTCGACTATGGCTACACCTTC. This chain connects TRBV4-2 to TRBJ1-2; D not certain. CDR1 is LGHNA and CDR2 is YNFKEQ in the germline V gene. The CDR3 has 15 amino acids. Trimming took 1 base from V and 3 from J, leaving 12 bases between them.

This clonotype was seen a few times. The chain carries TRBV6-2 or TRBV6-3 and TRBJ2-3, with 11 nucleotides matching TRBD2. V lost 2 bases, J lost 5 bases, and 9 bases stayed unmatched. Germline CDR1 MNHEY, CDR2 SVGEGT. The CDR3 is 17 residues long. Here the CDR3 reads CASSYQGSGGARDTQYF. DNA for the CDR3: TGTGCCAGCAGTTACCAAGGTAGCGGGGGGGCCCGAGATACGCAGTATTTT.

There are a few counts of this clonotype. The V call is TRBV7-6, the J call TRBJ2-1; D ambiguous. The ends were cut back, 0 bases at V and 0 bases at J, with 6 bases in the middle. Germline CDR1 reads SGHVS; CDR2 reads FNYEAQ. The CDR3 contains 15 residues. CDR3 sequence (DNA): TGTGCCAGCAGCTTAGCATTCAGCTCCTACAATGAGCAGTTCTTC. It yields the protein CASSLAFSSYNEQFF.

This clonotype appeared a few times. The V and J genes are TRBV6-5 and TRBJ2-4, with unresolved D. CDR3 length: 17 amino acids. With 4 bases removed from V and 0 bases from J, the gap between germline ends came to 16 bases. Germline V lookup: CDR1 MNHEY, CDR2 SVGAGI. For the CDR3, the DNA is TGTGCCAGCAGTTCGTCTCGACGGAATATAGCCAAAAACATTCAGTACTTC. Residues: CASSSSRRNIAKNIQYF.

The gene calls are TRBV6-2 or TRBV6-3 and TRBJ2-7; TRBD1 might be the D (6 bases). Trimming took 0 bases from V and 3 from J, leaving 15 bases between them. Germline CDR1 MNHEY, CDR2 SVGEGT. The CDR3 extends over 16 amino acids. The CDR3 sequence is CASSYSPSTGFYEQYF. In DNA form, the CDR3 reads TGTGCCAGCAGTTACTCCCCTTCCACAGGGTTCTACGAGCAGTACTTC.